The 27 T cell receptor beta chains presented below share a single source sample, sequenced in a study of Tregs in tolerant kidney transplant recipients. Data came from immunoSEQ multiplex PCR; TCRdb stores just in-frame clones and leaves some out. The repertoire holds 50,000 to 75,000 clones, with more than 95% as singletons. Sequencing was performed on Tregs from blood, taken before the transplant. Every receptor here comes from a human donor who received a combined kidney and bone marrow transplant.

The J gene is TRBJ2-1, the V gene TRBV7-2; tentatively, D is TRBD2 (6 bases). The CDR3 has 14 residues. Trimming took 4 bases from V and 1 from J, leaving 8 bases between them. Per germline, CDR1 SGHTA and CDR2 FQGNSA. The CDR3 sequence: CASSSSGSYNEQFF. CDR3 bases: TGTGCCAGCAGCTCAAGCGGGTCCTACAATGAGCAGTTCTTC.

This rearrangement joins TRBV5-4 to TRBJ2-4, with a tentative D call TRBD2 (5 bases). Trimming took off 4 bases at V and 7 bases at J, with 21 bases between the two ends. CDR3 length: 16 residues. CDR1 is SGHNT and CDR2 is YYREEE in the germline V gene (reference sequence). The CDR3 DNA follows: TGTGCCAGCAGCCCTACGTTGAGGGCGAGGGATAACATTCAGTACTTC. Its translation: CASSPTLRARDNIQYF.

This clone has a single count. The chain has TRBV5-4 and TRBJ2-7, with TRBD2 identical over 8 bases. Per the germline V gene, CDR1 is SGHNT and CDR2 is YYREEE (reference sequence). Trimming at V came to 5 bases and at J to 2 bases, leaving 9 bases not matched to a gene. The length of the CDR3 is 15 residues. CDR3 in amino acids: CASRNDPGLAYEQYF. CDR3 bases: TGTGCCAGCAGAAACGATCCGGGACTAGCCTACGAGCAGTACTTC.

This sequence joins TRBV2 and TRBJ1-5; TRBD1 is a possible D gene (6 bases). There are 15 residues in the CDR3. V was clipped by 6 bases and J by 5 bases, with 17 bases between them. From germline, CDR1 is SNHLY and CDR2 FYNNEI. The CDR3 DNA is TGTGCCAGCAGCCGAGGGGCTAACAGGGATCAGCCCCAGCATTTT. Protein product: CASSRGANRDQPQHF. The entire variable domain, with the rest obtained from reference TRBV2 and TRBJ1-5, is as follows: EPEVTQTPSHQVTQMGQEVILRCVPISNHLYFYWYRQILGQKVEFLVSFYNNEISEKSEIFDDQFSVERPDGSNFTLKIRSTKLEDSAMYFCASSRGANRDQPQHFGDGTRLSIL.

The chain carries TRBV7-2 and TRBJ1-1, with a possible D match to TRBD1 (5 bases). CDR1 is SGHTA and CDR2 is FQGNSA in the germline V gene. The V gene lost 2 bases and the J gene lost 4 bases, with 17 bases spanning the gap. The CDR3 runs 16 residues. The CDR3 DNA follows: TGTGCCAGCAGCTTAATTTCAGGGTTCAAACGCACTGAAGCTTTCTTT. Protein sequence: CASSLISGFKRTEAFF.

The CDR3 sequence is CASSPDRRGEQYF. The CDR3 coding sequence is TGTGCCAGCAGCCCGGACCGCCGGGGCGAGCAGTACTTC. The chain combines TRBV7-2 with TRBJ2-7; a weak D match, TRBD2 (5 bases). CDR3 size: 13 residues. Germline CDR1 SGHTA, CDR2 FQGNSA. V was trimmed by 5 bases and J by 6 bases, leaving 14 bases between them.

The V call is TRBV6-1, the J call TRBJ1-2; 7 nucleotides line up with TRBD1. The V segment lost 6 bases and the J segment 4 bases; nucleotides outside the gene matches: 11. This CDR3 is built from 15 residues. Germline values: CDR1 MNHNS, CDR2 SASEGT. The CDR3 loop reads CASRRSRDSIYGYTF. CDR3 DNA sequence: TGTGCCAGCAGAAGATCAAGGGACAGTATCTATGGCTACACCTTC.

The rearrangement uses TRBV19 and TRBJ2-2; D is possibly TRBD2 (6 bases). The V end lost 5 bases, the J end lost 8 bases, and 15 bases lay between the germline ends. The CDR3 spans 14 residues. The germline V gene encodes CDR1 LNHDA and CDR2 SQIVND (reference sequence). CDR3 nucleotide sequence: TGTGCCAGTAGTCCGGAAGGAGGGGTTGGGGAGCTGTTTTTT. Its protein is CASSPEGGVGELFF. The full variable domain, with the rest looked up from reference TRBV19 and TRBJ2-2, is DGGITQSPKYLFRKEGQNVTLSCEQNLNHDAMYWYRQDPGQGLRLIYYSQIVNDFQKGDIAEGYSVSREKKESFPLTVTSAQKNPTAFYLCASSPEGGVGELFFGEGSRLTVL.

Worth noting for this clone: The identical CDR3 is also encoded by other nucleotide sequences in the sample. The chain joins TRBV11-3 to TRBJ2-1; 10 bases fit TRBD2. Losses at the gene ends were 1 base for V and 5 bases for J; bases not matched to a gene: 2. Germline V gene data show CDR1 as SGHNT and CDR2 as YENEEA. The CDR3 loop spans 15 amino acids. The CDR3 protein is CASSLGLAGNNEQFF. As DNA, the CDR3 is TGTGCCAGCAGCTTAGGACTAGCGGGTAACAATGAGCAGTTCTTC. The whole variable domain, filled in from reference TRBV11-3 and TRBJ2-1, reads EAGVVQSPRYKIIEKKQPVAFWCNPISGHNTLYWYLQNLGQGPELLIRYENEEAVDDSQLPKDRFSAERLKGVDSTLKIQPAELGDSAVYLCASSLGLAGNNEQFFGPGTRLTVL.

V is TRBV7-3 and J is TRBJ2-3; perhaps TRBD2 as D (5 bases). Germline V gives CDR1 SGHTA, CDR2 FQGTGA. Trimming cost V 6 bases and J 3 bases, with 10 bases left between them. The CDR3 has 13 amino acids. The CDR3 loop reads CASSRGGTDTQYF. The CDR3 bases are TGTGCCAGCAGTAGAGGAGGTACAGATACGCAGTATTTT.

The V gene is TRBV7-2, the J gene TRBJ2-1, with 7 bases fitting TRBD1. The CDR3 loop spans 17 amino acids. V lost 5 bases to trimming and J lost 3 bases; unmatched junction nucleotides: 13. The germline CDR1 and CDR2 sequences are SGHTA and FQGNSA. The CDR3 reads CASSPTGKPYFYNEQFF. CDR3 nucleotide sequence: TGTGCCAGCAGCCCGACAGGGAAACCTTACTTCTACAATGAGCAGTTCTTC. The full variable domain, rest sourced from reference TRBV7-2 and TRBJ2-1, is GAGVSQSPSNKVTEKGKDVELRCDPISGHTALYWYRQSLGQGLEFLIYFQGNSAPDKSGLPSDRFSAERTGGSVSTLTIQRTQQEDSAVYLCASSPTGKPYFYNEQFFGPGTRLTVL.

The rearrangement joins TRBV10-3 to TRBJ2-7; 9 bases align to TRBD2. The trim removed 4 bases at V and 6 bases at J, leaving 7 bases unmatched. This CDR3 region has 14 residues. CDR1 is ENHRY and CDR2 is SYGVKD in the germline V gene. CDR3 loop: CAISVGGGVREQYF. The CDR3 DNA sequence: TGTGCCATCAGTGTAGGCGGGGGGGTTCGCGAGCAGTACTTC.

The rearrangement joins TRBV5-1 to TRBJ2-3, with TRBD2 matching over 12 bases. Germline V gives CDR1 SGHRS, CDR2 YFSETQ. Losses at the gene ends were 0 bases for V and 6 bases for J; bases not matched to a gene: 2. This CDR3 region has 15 residues. Written as DNA, the CDR3 is TGCGCCAGCAGCTTGGGACTAGCGGGGGATGATACGCAGTATTTT. This sequence encodes CASSLGLAGDDTQYF.

The rearrangement joins TRBV11-3 to TRBJ2-7; a weak D match, TRBD1 (6 bases). There are 16 residues in the CDR3. The germline V gene encodes CDR1 SGHNT and CDR2 YENEEA. V shed 6 bases and J shed 2 bases, with 20 bases lying between them. DNA of the CDR3: TGTGCCAGCAGACCAAATACAGGGTATCCGGCCTACGAGCAGTACTTC. Amino acid sequence: CASRPNTGYPAYEQYF.

This clone was seen a single time. The V call is TRBV5-1, the J call TRBJ2-7, with D possibly TRBD1 on 6 matching bases. Between the trimmed V and J ends, which lost 0 bases and 3 bases, there was a span of 10 bases. The CDR3 has 14 amino acids. Per the germline V gene, CDR1 is SGHRS and CDR2 is YFSETQ. The CDR3 DNA reads TGCGCCAGCAGCTTGGCCCGGACAGACTACGAGCAGTACTTC. Translating it yields CASSLARTDYEQYF.

The rearrangement uses TRBV27 and TRBJ1-5; tentatively, D is TRBD1 (6 bases). Germline assignment: CDR1 MNHEY and CDR2 SMNVEV (reference sequence). The CDR3 is 15 amino acids. V was trimmed by 6 bases and J by 0 bases, leaving 12 bases between them. The chain's CDR3 is CASRQGLYSNQPQHF. DNA of the CDR3: TGTGCCAGCAGACAGGGTTTGTATAGCAATCAGCCCCAGCATTTT.

The chain links TRBV18 to TRBJ1-4; D is perhaps TRBD1 (5 bases). Trimming removed 3 bases from V and 5 bases from J, with 10 bases in between. This CDR3 region has 14 residues. Looked up from germline, CDR1 is KGHSH and CDR2 is LQKENI. The CDR3 nucleotides read TGTGCCAGCTCACCCCGACAGCCGAATGAAAAACTGTTTTTT. Protein sequence: CASSPRQPNEKLFF.

Written as DNA, the CDR3 is TGTGCCAGTAGGGAGGAGGGCGCCTACGAGCAGTACTTC. This encodes CASREEGAYEQYF. The chain has TRBV19 and TRBJ2-7; tentative D call: TRBD2 (6 bases). The V gene's germline CDR1 is LNHDA and CDR2 SQIVND (reference sequence). The CDR3 sequence is 13 residues long. Trimming removed 6 bases at V and 2 bases at J, with 11 bases between.

The genes are TRBV15 and TRBJ2-3; the match to TRBD2 covers 9 bases. V lost 1 base, J lost 1 base, and 3 bases stayed unmatched. CDR3 length equals 16 residues. The V gene's germline CDR1 is LNHNV and CDR2 YYDKDF (reference sequence). CDR3 bases: TGTGCCACCAGCAGAGGGACTAGCGAGGGCACAGATACGCAGTATTTT. Protein: CATSRGTSEGTDTQYF.

The gene calls are TRBV9 and TRBJ2-2; 8 bases agree with TRBD1. The CDR3 sequence is 16 residues long. The V gene's germline CDR1 is SGDLS and CDR2 YYNGEE. Trimming cost V 4 bases and J 4 bases; bases outside gene matches: 9. The CDR3 DNA is TGTGCCAGCAGCAGCCGGACAGGGCTAGGCACCGGGGAGCTGTTTTTT. It specifies CASSSRTGLGTGELFF.

This chain connects TRBV7-2 to TRBJ2-2; 7 bases align to TRBD1. CDR1 is SGHTA and CDR2 is FQGNSA in the germline V gene. Losses at the gene ends were 4 bases for V and 4 bases for J; bases not matched to a gene: 3. The CDR3 has 14 residues. The CDR3: CASSSAGGTGELFF. CDR3 bases: TGTGCCAGCAGCTCCGCAGGGGGCACCGGGGAGCTGTTTTTT.

This chain joins TRBV19 and TRBJ1-5; 7 bases map to TRBD1. The CDR3 runs 13 residues. J lost 12 bases, V lost 0 bases, and 5 bases had no gene match. CDR1 and CDR2 (germline): LNHDA, SQIVND (reference sequence). Written as DNA, the CDR3 is TGTGCCAGTAGTATAGAGGAGGGGGCGTACCAGCATTTT. Protein sequence: CASSIEEGAYQHF. Full variable domain (missing parts from reference TRBV19 and TRBJ1-5): DGGITQSPKYLFRKEGQNVTLSCEQNLNHDAMYWYRQDPGQGLRLIYYSQIVNDFQKGDIAEGYSVSREKKESFPLTVTSAQKNPTAFYLCASSIEEGAYQHFGDGTRLSIL.

V gene TRBV7-3 combines with J gene TRBJ1-1; D is perhaps TRBD1 (5 bases). V was clipped by 1 base and J by 5 bases, with 8 bases between them. This CDR3 comprises 13 residues. The germline V gene has CDR1 SGHTA and CDR2 FQGTGA. CDR3 sequence reads: CASSLRGGTEAFF. CDR3 DNA: TGTGCCAGCAGCTTAAGGGGGGGAACTGAAGCTTTCTTT. Based on the CDR3 plus reference TRBV7-3 and TRBJ1-1, the full variable domain is GAGVSQTPSNKVTEKGKYVELRCDPISGHTALYWYRQSLGQGPEFLIYFQGTGAADDSGLPNDRFFAVRPEGSVSTLKIQRTERGDSAVYLCASSLRGGTEAFFGQGTRLTVV.

This sequence joins TRBV4-1 and TRBJ2-7, with a weak D call TRBD2 (6 bases). The CDR3 consists of 16 residues. Trimming shortened V by 4 bases and J by 1 base, and 17 bases separated the two germline ends. Germline V gives CDR1 MGHRA, CDR2 YSYEKL. The CDR3 loop is CASSRVLDGGSYEQYF. The CDR3 DNA is TGCGCCAGCAGCCGAGTCTTAGACGGGGGTTCCTACGAGCAGTACTTC.

The V and J genes are TRBV7-6 and TRBJ2-5; D uncertain. Germline V gene data show CDR1 as SGHVS and CDR2 as FNYEAQ. The CDR3 consists of 11 residues. V dropped 5 bases and J dropped 7 bases, with 8 bases sitting between them. The CDR3 reads CASSSSGTQYF. CDR3 nucleotides: TGTGCCAGCAGCAGCTCTGGGACCCAGTACTTC.

The rearrangement links TRBV10-3 to TRBJ2-7; TRBD1 matches at 8 bases. CDR1 is ENHRY, CDR2 SYGVKD, per germline. The V and J ends lost 3 bases and 6 bases, in that order; junction bases with no gene match: 10. The CDR3 has 15 residues. DNA of the CDR3: TGTGCCATCAGTGAAGGAACAGGGGGACGGGGCGAGCAGTACTTC. Its translation: CAISEGTGGRGEQYF.

The V and J genes are TRBV7-6 and TRBJ1-4; 9 nucleotides match TRBD1. V lost 4 bases to trimming and J lost 8 bases; unmatched junction nucleotides: 5. Germline CDR1 reads SGHVS; CDR2 reads FNYEAQ. The CDR3 runs to 14 residues. CDR3 amino acids: CASSWGQGGEKLFF. The CDR3 nucleotides are TGTGCCAGCAGCTGGGGACAGGGAGGCGAAAAACTGTTTTTT.